Presented here are 13 T cell receptor beta chains from one specimen sequenced in a study of cytomegalovirus exposure and HLA in healthy donors. A multiplex PCR was run with 60 Vbeta primers and 13 Jbeta primers. The repertoire was sequenced with immunoSEQ multiplex PCR; TCRdb's copy has only in-frame clones and lacks some. Of about 92,000 clones in the sample, over 70% were seen once. The sequenced material came from PBMCs. The source is a girl aged 2 to 10 in good health and CMV-seropositive.

The chain is built from TRBV18 and TRBJ1-1; D call uncertain. Trimming shortened V by 0 bases and J by 3 bases, and 11 bases separated the two germline ends. CDR3 length equals 15 residues. Germline V gene sequence: CDR1 KGHSH, CDR2 LQKENI. This CDR3 reads CASSPPVKGDTEAFF. The CDR3 coding sequence is TGTGCCAGCTCACCACCGGTTAAGGGAGACACTGAAGCTTTCTTT.

The rearrangement joins TRBV6-5 to TRBJ2-1; D unresolved. The CDR3 is 11 residues long. The germline V and J ends were trimmed by 5 bases and 7 bases, with 6 bases remaining between them. Germline-derived CDR1 and CDR2 are MNHEY and SVGAGI. The chain's CDR3 is CASSTVNEQFF. In DNA, the CDR3 is TGTGCCAGCAGTACAGTAAATGAGCAGTTCTTC.

This clone was found a few times. J is TRBJ2-1 and V is TRBV7-9; 9 bases align to TRBD1. The J segment lost 9 bases and the V segment lost 1 base, leaving 13 bases of the junction unmatched. The CDR3 is 17 amino acids. Germline lookup yields CDR1 SEHNR and CDR2 FQNEAQ (reference sequence). CDR3 in DNA: TGTGCCAGCAGCTTAGGGGGTTCCGGGACAGGGTATCGTGAGCAGTTCTTC. This sequence encodes CASSLGGSGTGYREQFF.

For the CDR3, the DNA is TGTGCCAGCAGCCACGGACAGGGGGCAACTGAAGCTTTCTTT. It encodes CASSHGQGATEAFF. This chain joins TRBV5-6 and TRBJ1-1; TRBD1 matches 11 bases. The germline V gene encodes CDR1 SGHDT and CDR2 YYEEEE. J gave up 5 bases and V 4 bases, and 4 bases lay outside the gene matches. The CDR3 consists of 14 residues.

This clone was seen more than once but under ten times. The chain recombines TRBV6-5 with TRBJ1-5; possible D gene TRBD1, 6 bases. V lost 5 bases to trimming and J lost 0 bases, with 8 bases between them. Germline CDR1 and CDR2: MNHEY and SVGAGI. This CDR3 comprises 14 residues. CDR3 DNA: TGTGCCAGCAGTCTACAGGGTAGCAATCAGCCCCAGCATTTT. Protein product: CASSLQGSNQPQHF.

V and J are TRBV28 and TRBJ2-7; TRBD1 matches at 10 bases. CDR1 MDHEN and CDR2 SYDVKM come from the germline V gene. The CDR3 is 15 residues long. V lost 4 bases to trimming and J lost 0 bases; unmatched junction nucleotides: 3. CDR3 in amino acids: CASSSGTGVSYEQYF. The CDR3 DNA reads TGTGCCAGCAGTTCCGGGACAGGGGTCTCCTACGAGCAGTACTTC. The whole variable domain, filled in from reference TRBV28 and TRBJ2-7, reads DVKVTQSSRYLVKRTGEKVFLECVQDMDHENMFWYRQDPGLGLRLIYFSYDVKMKEKGDIPEGYSVSREKKERFSLILESASTNQTSMYLCASSSGTGVSYEQYFGPGTRLTVT.

The chain joins TRBV30 to TRBJ2-1; 8 bases match TRBD2. The CDR3 extends over 15 amino acids. V dropped 2 bases and J dropped 1; count of bases not matched to a gene: 4. Per the germline V gene, CDR1 is GTSNPN and CDR2 is SVGIG (reference sequence). The CDR3 bases are TGTGCCTGGAGTATATTAGCGGGGTCCTACAATGAGCAGTTCTTC. This translates into CAWSILAGSYNEQFF.

This clone appeared a single time. The J gene is TRBJ1-5, the V gene TRBV7-6; 9 bases align to TRBD1. Per germline, CDR1 SGHVS and CDR2 FNYEAQ. The CDR3 totals 14 residues. The V gene end was trimmed by 5 bases and the J gene end by 6 bases; junction bases not matched to a gene: 5. CDR3 in DNA: TGTGCCAGCAGCACGGGACAGGGCAGTCAGCCCCAGCATTTT. It specifies CASSTGQGSQPQHF. Together with reference TRBV7-6 and TRBJ1-5, the CDR3 gives the full variable domain: GAGVSQSPRYKVTKRGQDVALRCDPISGHVSLYWYRQALGQGPEFLTYFNYEAQQDKSGLPNDRFSAERPEGSISTLTIQRTEQRDSAMYRCASSTGQGSQPQHFGDGTRLSIL.

The chain is built from TRBV30 and TRBJ2-3; TRBD2 might be the D (6 bases). The CDR3 extends over 14 amino acids. V dropped 2 bases and J dropped 2 bases, with 11 bases sitting between them. In germline, CDR1 is GTSNPN, CDR2 SVGIG (reference sequence). The CDR3 DNA follows: TGTGCCTGGAGTACGGTAGCGGTCACAGATACGCAGTATTTT. This gives the protein CAWSTVAVTDTQYF.

This chain connects TRBV28 to TRBJ2-4; TRBD2 matches at 9 bases. Germline values: CDR1 MDHEN, CDR2 SYDVKM. V shed 6 bases, J shed 1 base, and the junction held 1 base outside the gene matches. This CDR3 comprises 14 residues. The CDR3 sequence: CASRLAGAKNIQYF. As DNA, the CDR3 is TGTGCCAGCAGACTAGCGGGCGCCAAAAACATTCAGTACTTC.

This clone was found a few times. This chain joins TRBV6-6 and TRBJ2-1; no clear D gene. CDR1 is MNHNY and CDR2 is SVGAGI in the germline V gene (reference sequence). V shed 0 bases and J shed 9 bases, with 9 bases lying between them. This CDR3 region has 13 residues. This chain's CDR3 is CASSYSTPGEQFF. CDR3 coding DNA: TGTGCCAGCAGTTACTCAACTCCGGGTGAGCAGTTCTTC.

In its sample, this clone was seen once. The chain combines TRBV7-6 with TRBJ2-1; 7 bases align to TRBD1. J lost 2 bases, V lost 4 bases, and 2 bases had no gene match. The CDR3 consists of 14 residues. The germline gives CDR1 SGHVS, CDR2 FNYEAQ. In nucleotides, the CDR3 is TGTGCCAGCAGCTGGACAGGTCCCTACAATGAGCAGTTCTTC. It is translated as CASSWTGPYNEQFF.

The chain carries TRBV10-3 and TRBJ2-3; a possible D gene is TRBD1 (5 bases). The germline V and J ends were trimmed by 6 bases and 0 bases, with 10 bases remaining between them. Germline CDR1 and CDR2: ENHRY and SYGVKD. This CDR3 comprises 14 residues. The CDR3: CAIRGQTSTDTQYF. For the CDR3, the DNA is TGTGCCATCAGGGGGCAGACTAGCACAGATACGCAGTATTTT.